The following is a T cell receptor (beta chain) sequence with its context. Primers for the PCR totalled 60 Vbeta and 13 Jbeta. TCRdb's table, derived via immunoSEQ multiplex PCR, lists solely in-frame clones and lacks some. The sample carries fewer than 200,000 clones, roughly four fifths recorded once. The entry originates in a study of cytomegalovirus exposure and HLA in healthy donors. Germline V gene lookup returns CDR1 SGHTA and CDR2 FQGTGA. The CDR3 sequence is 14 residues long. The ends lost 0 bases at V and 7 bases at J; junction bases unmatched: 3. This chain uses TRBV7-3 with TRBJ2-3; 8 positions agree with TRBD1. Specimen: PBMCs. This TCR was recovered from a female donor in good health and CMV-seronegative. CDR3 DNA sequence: TGTGCCAGCAGCTTAACGACAGGGGACTATACGCAGTATTTT. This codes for CASSLTTGDYTQYF.